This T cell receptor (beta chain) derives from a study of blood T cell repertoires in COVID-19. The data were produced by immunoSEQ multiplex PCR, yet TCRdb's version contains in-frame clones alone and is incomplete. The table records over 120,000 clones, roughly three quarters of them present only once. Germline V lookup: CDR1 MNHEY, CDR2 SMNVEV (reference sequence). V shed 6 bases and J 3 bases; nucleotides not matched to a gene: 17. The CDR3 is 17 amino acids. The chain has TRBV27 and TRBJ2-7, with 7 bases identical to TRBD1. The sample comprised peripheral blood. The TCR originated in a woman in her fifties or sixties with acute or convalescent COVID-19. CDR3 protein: CASRTLEFGTDYYEQYF. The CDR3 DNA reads TGTGCCAGCAGGACCCTCGAATTCGGGACAGATTACTACGAGCAGTACTTC.